This T cell receptor beta chain is from a study of cytomegalovirus exposure and HLA in healthy donors. Study summary: The roughly 110 validation repertoires were reported in a later analysis to have been generated on the same platform as the roughly 670 first-cohort repertoires. Study observations and caveats: For most TCR sequences rarity was the rule, although some public TCRs occurred in many donors. The classifier reportedly diagnosed cytomegalovirus status with high sensitivity and specificity.

Trimming at V came to 7 bases and at J to 0 bases, leaving 8 bases not matched to a gene. The CDR3 runs 15 residues. The germline CDR1 and CDR2 sequences are MNHNS and SASEGT. Assay: immunoSEQ multiplex PCR; the TCRdb copy retains only in-frame clones and omits some. The sample holds some 210,000 clones, less than 90% seen once. About this clone: What it binds is not known.

From the approximately 120-subject validation cohort, which was separate from the roughly 700-subject first cohort, the donors were drawn. V and J are TRBV6-1 and TRBJ1-1, with 7 bases that match TRBD1. What was sequenced was PBMCs. The sequence came from a woman younger than 35 in good health and CMV-seronegative. DNA for the CDR3: TGTGCCAGCACCAGGGGGATGACCATGAACACTGAAGCTTTCTTT. It codes for CASTRGMTMNTEAFF.